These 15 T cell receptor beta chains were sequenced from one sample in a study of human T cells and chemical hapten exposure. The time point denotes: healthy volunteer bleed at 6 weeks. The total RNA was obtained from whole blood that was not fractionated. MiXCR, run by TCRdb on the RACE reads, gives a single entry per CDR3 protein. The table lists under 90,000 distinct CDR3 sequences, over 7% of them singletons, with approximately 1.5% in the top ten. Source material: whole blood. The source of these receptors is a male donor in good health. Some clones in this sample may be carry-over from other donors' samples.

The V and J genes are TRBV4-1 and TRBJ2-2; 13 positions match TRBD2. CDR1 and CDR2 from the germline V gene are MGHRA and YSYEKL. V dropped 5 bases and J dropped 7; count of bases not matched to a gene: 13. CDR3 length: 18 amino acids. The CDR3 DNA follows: TGCGCCAGCAGCAAAGGACTAGCGGGGGCCCCGGACGGCGGGGAGCTGTTTTTT. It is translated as CASSKGLAGAPDGGELFF.

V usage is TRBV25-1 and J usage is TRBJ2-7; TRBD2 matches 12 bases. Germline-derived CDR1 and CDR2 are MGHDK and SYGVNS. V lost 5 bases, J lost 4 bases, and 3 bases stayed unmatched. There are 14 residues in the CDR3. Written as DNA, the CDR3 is TGTGCCAGCAGTAACACTAGCGGGAGGTACGAGCAGTACTTC. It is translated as CASSNTSGRYEQYF.

In DNA form, the CDR3 reads TGTGCCAGCAGCTTATTAATAGCGGGAGCGGTTGAGACCCAGTACTTC. Its translation is CASSLLIAGAVETQYF. The chain combines TRBV7-9 with TRBJ2-5; 9 nucleotides align to TRBD2. The CDR3 contains 16 residues. Trimming cost V 2 bases and J 5 bases; bases outside gene matches: 9. Germline lookup yields CDR1 SEHNR and CDR2 FQNEAQ (reference sequence).

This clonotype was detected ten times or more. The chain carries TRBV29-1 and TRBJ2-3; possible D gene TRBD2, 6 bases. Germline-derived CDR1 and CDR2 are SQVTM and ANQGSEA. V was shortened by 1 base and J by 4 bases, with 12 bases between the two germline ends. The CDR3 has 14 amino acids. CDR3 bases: TGCAGCGTTGAAGGGTTTACTAGCTCAGATACGCAGTATTTT. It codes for CSVEGFTSSDTQYF.

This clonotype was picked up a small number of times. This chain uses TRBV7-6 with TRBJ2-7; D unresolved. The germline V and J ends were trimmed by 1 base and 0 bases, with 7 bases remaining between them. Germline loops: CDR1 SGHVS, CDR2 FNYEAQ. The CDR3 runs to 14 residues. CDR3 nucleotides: TGTGCCAGCAGCTTAGATCCAAGCTCCTACGAGCAGTACTTC. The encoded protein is CASSLDPSSYEQYF.

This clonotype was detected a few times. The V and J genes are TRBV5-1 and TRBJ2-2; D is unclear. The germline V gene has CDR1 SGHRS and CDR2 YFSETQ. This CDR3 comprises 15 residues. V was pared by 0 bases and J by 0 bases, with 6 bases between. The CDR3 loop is CASSLDSPNTGELFF. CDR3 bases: TGCGCCAGCAGCTTGGACTCCCCGAACACCGGGGAGCTGTTTTTT.

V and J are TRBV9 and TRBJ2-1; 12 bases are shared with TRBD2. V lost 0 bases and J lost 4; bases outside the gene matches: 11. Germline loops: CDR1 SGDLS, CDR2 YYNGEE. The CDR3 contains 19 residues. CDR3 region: CASSVDPTSGGKLYNEQFF. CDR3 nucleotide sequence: TGTGCCAGCAGCGTAGACCCAACTAGCGGGGGGAAATTATACAATGAGCAGTTCTTC. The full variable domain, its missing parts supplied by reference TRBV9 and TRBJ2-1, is DSGVTQTPKHLITATGQRVTLRCSPRSGDLSVYWYQQSLDQGLQFLIQYYNGEERAKGNILERFSAQQFPDLHSELNLSSLELGDSALYFCASSVDPTSGGKLYNEQFFGPGTRLTVL.

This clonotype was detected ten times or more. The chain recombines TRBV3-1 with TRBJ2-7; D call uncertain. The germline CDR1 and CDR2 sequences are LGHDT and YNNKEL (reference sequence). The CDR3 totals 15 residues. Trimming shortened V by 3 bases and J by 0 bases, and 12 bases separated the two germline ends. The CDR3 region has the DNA TGTGCCAGCAGCCATGAAGGGCTAAACTCCTACGAGCAGTACTTC. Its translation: CASSHEGLNSYEQYF.

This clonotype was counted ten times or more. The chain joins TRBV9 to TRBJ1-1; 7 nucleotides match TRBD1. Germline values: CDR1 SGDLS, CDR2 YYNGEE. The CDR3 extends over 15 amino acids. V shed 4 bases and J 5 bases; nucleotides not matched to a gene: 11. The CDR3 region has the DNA TGTGCCAGCAGCTCAGGGGGGTCGGAGAGGACTGAAGCTTTCTTT. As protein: CASSSGGSERTEAFF.

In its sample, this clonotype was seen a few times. This CDR3 is CASTRTREAYNEQFF. CDR3 DNA sequence: TGTGCCAGCACCCGAACGCGGGAGGCCTACAATGAGCAGTTCTTC. This rearrangement joins TRBV6-1 to TRBJ2-1, with 8 nucleotides matching TRBD2. The V and J ends lost 7 bases and 2 bases, in that order; junction bases with no gene match: 7. CDR1 MNHNS and CDR2 SASEGT come from the germline V gene. The CDR3 spans 15 residues.

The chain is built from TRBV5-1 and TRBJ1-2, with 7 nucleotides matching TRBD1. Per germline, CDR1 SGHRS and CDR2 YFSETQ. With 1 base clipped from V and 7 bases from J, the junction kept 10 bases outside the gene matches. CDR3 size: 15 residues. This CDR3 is CASSLMAGGPGGYTF. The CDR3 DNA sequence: TGCGCCAGCAGCTTGATGGCAGGGGGTCCTGGTGGCTACACCTTC.

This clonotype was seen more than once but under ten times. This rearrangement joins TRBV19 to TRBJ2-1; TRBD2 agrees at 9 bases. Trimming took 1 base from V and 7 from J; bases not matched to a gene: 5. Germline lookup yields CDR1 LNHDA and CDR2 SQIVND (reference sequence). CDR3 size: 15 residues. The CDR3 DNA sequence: TGTGCCAGTAGTATAGCGGCTAGCGGGGCTAATGAGCAGTTCTTC. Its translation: CASSIAASGANEQFF.

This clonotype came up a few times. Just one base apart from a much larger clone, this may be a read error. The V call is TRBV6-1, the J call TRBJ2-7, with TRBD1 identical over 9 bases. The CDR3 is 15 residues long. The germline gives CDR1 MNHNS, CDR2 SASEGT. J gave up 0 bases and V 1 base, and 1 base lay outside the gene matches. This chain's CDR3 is CASSEETGGSYEQYF. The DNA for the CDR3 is TGTGCCAGCAGTGAAGAGACAGGGGGCTCCTACGAGCAGTACTTC.

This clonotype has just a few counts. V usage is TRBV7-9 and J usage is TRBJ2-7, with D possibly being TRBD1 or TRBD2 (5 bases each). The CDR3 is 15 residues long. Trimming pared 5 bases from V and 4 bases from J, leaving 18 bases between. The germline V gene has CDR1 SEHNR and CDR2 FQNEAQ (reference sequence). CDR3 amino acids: CASSIRDGHQYEQYF. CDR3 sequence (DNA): TGTGCCAGCAGCATCCGGGACGGTCATCAGTACGAGCAGTACTTC.

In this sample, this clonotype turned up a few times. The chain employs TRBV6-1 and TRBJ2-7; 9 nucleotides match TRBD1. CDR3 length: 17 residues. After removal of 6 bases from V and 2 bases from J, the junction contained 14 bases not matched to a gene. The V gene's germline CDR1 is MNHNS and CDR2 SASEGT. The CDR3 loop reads CASRGTGYRVAAYEQYF. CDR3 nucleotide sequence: TGTGCCAGCAGAGGGACAGGGTACAGGGTAGCGGCCTACGAGCAGTACTTC.